This is a list of T cell receptor beta chains from one sample in a study of T cell responses to AZD1222 COVID-19 vaccine. Produced via immunoSEQ multiplex PCR; TCRdb's table is partial and in-frame only. The table includes approximately 83,000 clones, 85% to 95% detected once. Sequenced here: peripheral blood, sampled on day 0 of MenACWY control vaccination. The receptors come from an adult in good health. Each CDR3 is given with its conserved first and last residue. A D gene is named only where the DNA matches it firmly. Rows may omit the clone size; those that give it use once, few, many or a size class.

V gene	J gene	clone size	D gene	CDR3 DNA	CDR3 protein
TRBV5-1	TRBJ1-1	NA	NA	TGCGCCAGCAGCGCTACAGGGCTGAACACTGAAGCTTTCTTT	CASSATGLNTEAFF
TRBV29-1	TRBJ2-3	NA	NA	TGCAGCGGGGGACCAAGCGGAACGGATACGCAGTATTTT	CSGGPSGTDTQYF
TRBV7-9	TRBJ2-1	NA	TRBD2	TGTGCCAGCAGCCCAGTTTCTGCGGGAGCCGGGTTCTTC	CASSPVSAGAGFF
TRBV24-1	TRBJ1-1	NA	TRBD1	TGTGCCACCAGTGATTTAGGACAGGGCCTTGATCATACTGAAGCTTTCTTT	CATSDLGQGLDHTEAFF
TRBV19	TRBJ1-5	NA	NA	TGTGCCAGTCGGTGGGGAGGAGATAGCAATCAGCCCCAGCATTTT	CASRWGGDSNQPQHF
TRBV19	TRBJ1-5	NA	TRBD1	TGTGCCAGTACGGCCCTCTCCCCCTGGGACAGTAGGGGCCAGCCCCAGCATTTT	CASTALSPWDSRGQPQHF
TRBV15	TRBJ2-1	NA	TRBD2	TGTGCCACCAGCAGAGCCAGGGGTCTAGCGGGGGAAGGCTCCTACAATGAGCAGTTCTTC	CATSRARGLAGEGSYNEQFF
TRBV12-3/TRBV12-4	TRBJ1-2	NA	NA	TGTGCCAGCAGTTTAGGGCCGGATGGCTACACCTTC	CASSLGPDGYTF
TRBV9	TRBJ2-7	NA	NA	TGTGCCAGCAGCCCTTGGACGGGGGCCTACGAGCAGTACTTC	CASSPWTGAYEQYF
TRBV7-3	TRBJ1-6	NA	NA	TGTGCCAGCAGCTCCACCGGCAATTCACCCCTCCACTTT	CASSSTGNSPLHF
TRBV19	TRBJ2-5	NA	NA	TGTGCCAGTAGTATCGGACAAGAGACCCAGTACTTC	CASSIGQETQYF
TRBV6-5	TRBJ2-1	NA	NA	TGTGCCACTAAAGGGGGATACAATGAGCAGTTCTTC	CATKGGYNEQFF
TRBV25-1	TRBJ1-3	NA	NA	TGTGCCAGCAGTGGTCCTTTCACGGGACACAGCTCTGGAAACACCATATATTTT	CASSGPFTGHSSGNTIYF
TRBV7-9	TRBJ2-1	NA	NA	TGTGCCAGCAGCTCCGGTCTGCCTGAGCAGTTCTTC	CASSSGLPEQFF
TRBV28	TRBJ1-3	NA	TRBD1	TGTGCCATTCCGGGACAGGGTGGTACCAGGCCGTGGGGTGGAAACACCATATATTTT	CAIPGQGGTRPWGGNTIYF
TRBV6-4	TRBJ2-1	few	TRBD2	TGTGCCAGCAGTGTGGTTAGCGGGAACGGTGAGCAGTTCTTC	CASSVVSGNGEQFF
TRBV4-1	TRBJ2-1	few	NA	TGCGCCAGCAGCCCAACTCCGGCAGCCCTCCCGGGAGAGCAGTTCTTC	CASSPTPAALPGEQFF
TRBV29-1	TRBJ1-2	few	NA	TGCAGCGTTGAACCGGGAACCAGGGGTGGCTACACCTTC	CSVEPGTRGGYTF
TRBV7-2	TRBJ1-6	NA	NA	TGTGCCAGCAGCTTTACGGGGAGCTCCTATAATTCACCCCTCCACTTT	CASSFTGSSYNSPLHF
TRBV29-1	TRBJ2-7	medium-sized	TRBD2	TGCAGCGTTGGGGAGCGGGAGCATAGCGAGCAGTACTTC	CSVGEREHSEQYF
TRBV4-1	TRBJ2-3	NA	NA	TGCGCCAGCAGCCGGTCGCCGGCCGGGGGAGTGGATACGCAGTATTTT	CASSRSPAGGVDTQYF
TRBV9	TRBJ2-1	NA	TRBD2	TGTGCCAGCAGCGTAACGGGACTAGCGGCCGAGGCCGGGGAGCAGTTCTTC	CASSVTGLAAEAGEQFF
TRBV5-4	TRBJ2-7	medium-sized	NA	TGTGCCAGCAGCTTGGGGGTGGCGGCTGGTGAGCAGTACTTC	CASSLGVAAGEQYF
TRBV15	TRBJ1-4	NA	TRBD1	TGTGCCACCAGCAGACCCACAGGGGGACGTAATGAAAAACTGTTTTTT	CATSRPTGGRNEKLFF
TRBV28	TRBJ2-7	NA	NA	TGTGCCAGCAGTTTTGGCCAGGGACCCTACGAGCAGTACTTC	CASSFGQGPYEQYF
TRBV11-1	TRBJ2-5	NA	NA	TGTGCCAGCAGCTTACAGGGGGGGGGAGAGACCCAGTACTTC	CASSLQGGGETQYF
TRBV11-2	TRBJ1-6	NA	TRBD1	TGTGCCAGCAGCGCTTTACAGGGGATGAGTTCACCCCTTCACTTT	CASSALQGMSSPLHF
TRBV4-1	TRBJ1-1	NA	NA	TGCGCCAGCAGCCAAGGGGGCGCGGCCCCCACTGAAGCTTTCTTT	CASSQGGAAPTEAFF
TRBV27	TRBJ1-6	NA	NA	TGTGCCAGCAGTCAGGAATATTCACCCCTCCACTTT	CASSQEYSPLHF
TRBV7-2	TRBJ2-7	NA	TRBD2	TGTGCCAGCAGCTTGGGGAGGGACCCCGAGGAGCAGTACTTC	CASSLGRDPEEQYF
TRBV7-2	TRBJ1-1	NA	TRBD1	TGTGCCAGCAGCTTACCTCCCGGACAGGCCACTGAAGCTTTCTTT	CASSLPPGQATEAFF
TRBV5-1	TRBJ1-1	NA	TRBD1	TGCGCCAGCAGCTTCGGGACAGGGGAAGCTTTCTTT	CASSFGTGEAFF
TRBV5-1	TRBJ1-1	NA	NA	TGCGCCAGCAGCTTTTCTGCGAACACTGAAGCTTTCTTT	CASSFSANTEAFF